This T cell receptor beta chain was identified in a study of T cell responses to AZD1222 COVID-19 vaccine. The protocol was immunoSEQ multiplex PCR, while the TCRdb copy is restricted to in-frame clones and leaves out a portion. The listing contains about 140,000 clones. CDR3 length equals 14 residues. The germline gives CDR1 LGHDT, CDR2 YNNKEL (reference sequence). V lost 4 bases to trimming and J lost 4 bases, with 13 bases between them. Sequences were obtained from peripheral blood. This rearrangement joins TRBV3-1 (or the pseudogene TRBV3-2) to TRBJ2-5; D may match TRBD1 or TRBD2 (5 bases each). The clonotype comes from an adult in good health. CDR3 nucleotides: TGTGCCAGCAGCCCGACGGGGCCGGGAGAGACCCAGTACTTC. It yields the protein CASSPTGPGETQYF.